This is a list of T cell receptor beta chains from one sample in a study of T cells in Graves' hyperthyroidism and ophthalmopathy. TCRdb processed the multiplex PCR reads anew with MiXCR; each CDR3 protein has one entry. The sample records 250,000 to 300,000 distinct CDR3 sequences, roughly 19% being singletons. Sequenced sample: blood. These receptors came from a man aged 45-60 years with Graves' ophthalmopathy. Both conserved end residues are part of each CDR3. A D gene is named only where the DNA matches it firmly. The size entry is marked missing in some rows and otherwise reads once, few, many or a size class.

clone_size | j_call | d_call | v_call | cdr3_aa | cdr3_nt
few | TRBJ2-1 | . | TRBV4-1 | CASSPGRGFVPNEQFF | TGCGCCAGCAGCCCCGGCCGCGGCTTTGTCCCCAATGAGCAGTTCTTC
. | TRBJ1-4 | . | TRBV28 | CASSFSSFAGEDEKLFF | TGTGCCAGCAGTTTCTCCTCTTTCGCAGGGGAAGATGAAAAACTGTTTTTT
many | TRBJ1-1 | . | TRBV12-3/TRBV12-4 | CASSLARRLAEAFF | TGTGCCAGCAGTTTAGCGCGCAGATTGGCTGAAGCTTTCTTT
. | TRBJ1-5 | . | TRBV6-1 | CASSEGGGANQPQHF | TGTGCCAGCAGTGAGGGAGGGGGAGCCAATCAGCCCCAGCATTTT
. | TRBJ2-7 | TRBD2 | TRBV5-5 | CASSSTSGGYSYEQYF | TGTGCCAGCAGCTCGACTAGCGGGGGATACTCCTACGAGCAGTACTTC
few | TRBJ2-7 | TRBD2 | TRBV20-1 | CSGEREGSYEQYF | TGCAGTGGTGAGCGGGAGGGATCCTACGAGCAGTACTTC
many | TRBJ1-5 | . | TRBV30 | CAWSRAPGQPQHF | TGTGCCTGGAGCAGGGCGCCGGGTCAGCCCCAGCATTTT
many | TRBJ2-6 | . | TRBV29-1 | CSVGGTSGANVLTF | TGCAGCGTTGGCGGGACATCAGGGGCCAACGTCCTGACTTTC
many | TRBJ2-5 | . | TRBV5-8 | CASSLGQQETQYF | TGTGCCAGCAGCTTAGGACAGCAAGAGACCCAGTACTTC
many | TRBJ2-1 | . | TRBV7-9 | CASSLAADSGDEQFF | TGTGCCAGCAGCTTAGCGGCGGATAGCGGCGATGAGCAGTTCTTC
many | TRBJ1-1 | TRBD1 | TRBV11-2 | CASHKWKTGFENTEAFF | TGTGCCAGCCATAAGTGGAAGACAGGGTTTGAGAACACTGAAGCTTTCTTT